The TCR beta chain under discussion was sequenced for a study of shared clonotypes between healthy human individuals. Turning to the study itself: CD4 naive cells filled three plates per donor, CD4 memory three, CD8 naive two and CD8 memory one.

Libraries were prepared by immunoSEQ multiplex PCR; TCRdb keeps only in-frame clonotypes and omits some of them. The repertoire includes a few hundred thousand clones, around four fifths of them detected once, and over 9.5% sits in the top ten. Notes on this clone: Its antigen is not known.

General study findings and limits: Lower generation probabilities were found for non-shared clonotypes than for those shared by all four donors.

The sample taken for sequencing was memory CD4+ T cells sorted from blood. Subset of the sample: CD45RA-negative fraction. The clonotype comes from a man aged 30-40 years in good health.

The CDR3 DNA reads TGTGCCAGCAGCCAAGGCTTTGGGGACAGACCTAGCACAGATACGCAGTATTTT. This codes for CASSQGFGDRPSTDTQYF. The chain uses TRBV14 and TRBJ2-3; the match to TRBD1 covers 7 bases. V lost 1 base to trimming and J lost 0 bases; unmatched junction nucleotides: 10. Germline V gene data show CDR1 as SGHDN and CDR2 as FVKESK. This CDR3 contains 18 residues.